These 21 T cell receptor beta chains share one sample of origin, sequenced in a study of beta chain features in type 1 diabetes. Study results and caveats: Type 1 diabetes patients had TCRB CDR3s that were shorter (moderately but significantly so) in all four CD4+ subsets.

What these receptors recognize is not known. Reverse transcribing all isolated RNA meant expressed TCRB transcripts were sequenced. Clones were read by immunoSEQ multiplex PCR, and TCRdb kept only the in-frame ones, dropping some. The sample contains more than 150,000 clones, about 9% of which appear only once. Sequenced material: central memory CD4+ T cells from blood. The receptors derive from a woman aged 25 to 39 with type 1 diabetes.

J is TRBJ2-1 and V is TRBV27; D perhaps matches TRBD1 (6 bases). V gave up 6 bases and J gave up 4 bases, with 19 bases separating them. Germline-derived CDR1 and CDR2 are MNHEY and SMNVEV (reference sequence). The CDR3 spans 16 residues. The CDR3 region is CASRQGLDKAYNEQFF. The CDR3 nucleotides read TGTGCCAGCAGACAGGGCCTAGACAAGGCTTACAATGAGCAGTTCTTC.

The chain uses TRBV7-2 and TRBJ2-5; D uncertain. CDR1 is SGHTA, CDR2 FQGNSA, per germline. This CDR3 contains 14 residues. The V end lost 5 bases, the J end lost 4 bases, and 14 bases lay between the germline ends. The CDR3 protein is CASSPRYGGETQYF. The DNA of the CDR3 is TGTGCCAGCAGCCCGCGGTACGGCGGAGAGACCCAGTACTTC. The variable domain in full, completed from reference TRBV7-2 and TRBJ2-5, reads GAGVSQSPSNKVTEKGKDVELRCDPISGHTALYWYRQSLGQGLEFLIYFQGNSAPDKSGLPSDRFSAERTGGSVSTLTIQRTQQEDSAVYLCASSPRYGGETQYFGPGTRLLVL.

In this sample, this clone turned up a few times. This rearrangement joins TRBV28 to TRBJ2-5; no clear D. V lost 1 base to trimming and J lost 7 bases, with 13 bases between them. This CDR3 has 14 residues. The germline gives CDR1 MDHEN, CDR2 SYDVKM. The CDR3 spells CASSLSDSKRTQYF. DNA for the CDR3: TGTGCCAGCAGTTTATCTGACTCCAAGAGGACCCAGTACTTC. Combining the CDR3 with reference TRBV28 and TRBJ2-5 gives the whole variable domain DVKVTQSSRYLVKRTGEKVFLECVQDMDHENMFWYRQDPGLGLRLIYFSYDVKMKEKGDIPEGYSVSREKKERFSLILESASTNQTSMYLCASSLSDSKRTQYFGPGTRLLVL.

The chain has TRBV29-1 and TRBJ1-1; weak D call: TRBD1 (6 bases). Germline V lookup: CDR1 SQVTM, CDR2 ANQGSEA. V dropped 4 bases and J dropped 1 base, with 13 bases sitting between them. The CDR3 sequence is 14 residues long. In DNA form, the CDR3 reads TGCAGCGTTGTCGACAGGCAGTGGAACACTGAAGCTTTCTTT. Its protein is CSVVDRQWNTEAFF.

CDR3 amino acids: CASSPGLDINEQFF. CDR3 DNA sequence: TGTGCCAGCAGCCCGGGACTGGATATAAATGAGCAGTTCTTC. The chain joins TRBV2 to TRBJ2-1; a weak D match, TRBD2 (6 bases). Trimming pared 6 bases from V and 7 bases from J, leaving 16 bases between. Germline loops: CDR1 SNHLY, CDR2 FYNNEI. The CDR3 length is 14 residues.

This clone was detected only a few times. The CDR3 DNA reads TGTGCCTGGAGTTGGCTGAACACTGAAGCTTTCTTT. Residues: CAWSWLNTEAFF. The chain recombines TRBV30 with TRBJ1-1; D not certain. Trimming shortened V by 2 bases and J by 0 bases, and 4 bases separated the two germline ends. The CDR3 loop spans 12 amino acids. CDR1 GTSNPN and CDR2 SVGIG come from the germline V gene (reference sequence).

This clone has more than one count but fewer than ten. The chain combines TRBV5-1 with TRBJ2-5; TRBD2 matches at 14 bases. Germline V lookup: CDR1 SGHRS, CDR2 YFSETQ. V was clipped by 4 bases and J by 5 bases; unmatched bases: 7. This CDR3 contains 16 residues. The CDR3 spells CASSRGLAGETETQYF. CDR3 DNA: TGCGCCAGCAGCAGGGGACTAGCGGGAGAGACGGAGACCCAGTACTTC. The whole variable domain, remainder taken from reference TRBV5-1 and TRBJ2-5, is KAGVTQTPRYLIKTRGQQVTLSCSPISGHRSVSWYQQTPGQGLQFLFEYFSETQRNKGNFPGRFSGRQFSNSRSEMNVSTLELGDSALYLCASSRGLAGETETQYFGPGTRLLVL.

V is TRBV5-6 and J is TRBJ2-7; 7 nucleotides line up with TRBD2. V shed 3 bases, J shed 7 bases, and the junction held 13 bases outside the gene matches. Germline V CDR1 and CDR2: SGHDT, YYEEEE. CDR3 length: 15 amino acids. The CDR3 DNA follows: TGTGCCAGCAGCTCTGGACTAGTAATGGCGCGGGAGCAGTACTTC. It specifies CASSSGLVMAREQYF.

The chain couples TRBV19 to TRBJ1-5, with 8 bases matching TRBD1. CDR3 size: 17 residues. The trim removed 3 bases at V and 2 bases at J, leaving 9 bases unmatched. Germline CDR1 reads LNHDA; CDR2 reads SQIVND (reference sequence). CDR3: CASSIPGGGFGNQPQHF. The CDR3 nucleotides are TGTGCCAGTAGTATCCCAGGGGGCGGTTTTGGCAATCAGCCCCAGCATTTT.

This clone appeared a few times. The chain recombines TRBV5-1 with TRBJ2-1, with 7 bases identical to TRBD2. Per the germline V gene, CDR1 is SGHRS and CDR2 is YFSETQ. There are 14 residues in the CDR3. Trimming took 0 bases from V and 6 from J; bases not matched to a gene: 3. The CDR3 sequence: CASSLAPGGNEQFF. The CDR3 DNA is TGCGCCAGCAGCTTGGCCCCGGGAGGCAATGAGCAGTTCTTC.

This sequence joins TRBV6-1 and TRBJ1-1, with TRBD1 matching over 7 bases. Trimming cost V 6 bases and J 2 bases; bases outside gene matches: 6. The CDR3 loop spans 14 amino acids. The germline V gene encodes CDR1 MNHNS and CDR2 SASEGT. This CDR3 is CASRGTASNTEAFF. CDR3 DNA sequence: TGTGCCAGCAGGGGGACAGCTTCCAACACTGAAGCTTTCTTT.

Written as DNA, the CDR3 is TGTGCCAGCAGTACCCGGGGAGGGGCAGCAGGGATCACAGATACGCAGTATTTT. This gives the protein CASSTRGGAAGITDTQYF. This chain uses TRBV28 with TRBJ2-3; 7 bases are shared with TRBD2. V trimming: 5 bases; J trimming: 2 bases; junction bases outside the gene matches: 16. The germline V gene encodes CDR1 MDHEN and CDR2 SYDVKM. CDR3 length: 18 residues.

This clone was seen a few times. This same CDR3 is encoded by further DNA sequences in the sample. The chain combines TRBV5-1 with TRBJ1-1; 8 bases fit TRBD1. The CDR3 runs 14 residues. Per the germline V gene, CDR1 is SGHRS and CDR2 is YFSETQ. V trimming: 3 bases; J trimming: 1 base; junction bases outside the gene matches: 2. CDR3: CASSSGQGNTEAFF. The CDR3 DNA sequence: TGCGCCAGCAGCTCCGGACAGGGGAACACTGAAGCTTTCTTT. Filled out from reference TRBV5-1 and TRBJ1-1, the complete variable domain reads KAGVTQTPRYLIKTRGQQVTLSCSPISGHRSVSWYQQTPGQGLQFLFEYFSETQRNKGNFPGRFSGRQFSNSRSEMNVSTLELGDSALYLCASSSGQGNTEAFFGQGTRLTVV.

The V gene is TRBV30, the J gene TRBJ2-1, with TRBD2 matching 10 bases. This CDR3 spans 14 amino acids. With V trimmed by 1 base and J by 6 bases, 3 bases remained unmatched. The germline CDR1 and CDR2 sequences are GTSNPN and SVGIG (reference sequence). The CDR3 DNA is TGTGCCTGGAGTGCAAGCGGGAGGGGCAATGAGCAGTTCTTC. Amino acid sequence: CAWSASGRGNEQFF.

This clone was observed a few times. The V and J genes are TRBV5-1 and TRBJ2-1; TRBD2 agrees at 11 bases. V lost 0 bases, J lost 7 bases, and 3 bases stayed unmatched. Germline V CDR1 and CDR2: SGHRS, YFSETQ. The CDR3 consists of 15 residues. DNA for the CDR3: TGCGCCAGCAGCTTGGGGCGACTAGCGGGAAATGAGCAGTTCTTC. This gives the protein CASSLGRLAGNEQFF.

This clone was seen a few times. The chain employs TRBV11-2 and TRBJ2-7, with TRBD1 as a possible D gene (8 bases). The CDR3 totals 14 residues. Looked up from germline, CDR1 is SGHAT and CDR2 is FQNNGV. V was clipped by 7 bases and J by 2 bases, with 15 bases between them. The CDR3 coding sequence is TGTGCCAGCACCCCACAGGGGGGGACCTACGAGCAGTACTTC. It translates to CASTPQGGTYEQYF. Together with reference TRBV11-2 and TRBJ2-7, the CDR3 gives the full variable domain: EAGVAQSPRYKIIEKRQSVAFWCNPISGHATLYWYQQILGQGPKLLIQFQNNGVVDDSQLPKDRFSAERLKGVDSTLKIQPAKLEDSAVYLCASTPQGGTYEQYFGPGTRLTVT.

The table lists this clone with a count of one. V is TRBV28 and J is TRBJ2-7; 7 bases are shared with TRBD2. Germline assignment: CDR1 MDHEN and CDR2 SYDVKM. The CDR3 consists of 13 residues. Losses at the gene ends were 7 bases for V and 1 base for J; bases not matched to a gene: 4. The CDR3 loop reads CASTSGGSYEQYF. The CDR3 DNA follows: TGTGCCAGCACCTCGGGGGGATCCTACGAGCAGTACTTC.

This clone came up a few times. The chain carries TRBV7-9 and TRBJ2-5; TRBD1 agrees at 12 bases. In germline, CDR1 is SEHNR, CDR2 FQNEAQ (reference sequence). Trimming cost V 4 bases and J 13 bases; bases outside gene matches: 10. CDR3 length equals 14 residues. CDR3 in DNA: TGTGCCAGCAGCTATGGGACAGGGGGCTGGCCGTGGTACTTC. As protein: CASSYGTGGWPWYF.

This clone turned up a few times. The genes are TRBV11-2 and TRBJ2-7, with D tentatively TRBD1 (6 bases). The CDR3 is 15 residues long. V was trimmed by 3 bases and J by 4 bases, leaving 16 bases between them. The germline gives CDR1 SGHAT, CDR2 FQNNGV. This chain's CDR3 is CASSLRGQGTYEQYF. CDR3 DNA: TGTGCCAGCAGCTTGAGGGGCCAGGGGACGTACGAGCAGTACTTC.

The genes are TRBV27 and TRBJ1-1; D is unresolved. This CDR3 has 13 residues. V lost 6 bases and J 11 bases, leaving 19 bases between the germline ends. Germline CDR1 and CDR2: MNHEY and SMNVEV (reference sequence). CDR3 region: CASSSVGRREAFF. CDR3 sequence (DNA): TGTGCCAGCAGCTCAGTAGGGCGAAGGGAGGCTTTCTTT.

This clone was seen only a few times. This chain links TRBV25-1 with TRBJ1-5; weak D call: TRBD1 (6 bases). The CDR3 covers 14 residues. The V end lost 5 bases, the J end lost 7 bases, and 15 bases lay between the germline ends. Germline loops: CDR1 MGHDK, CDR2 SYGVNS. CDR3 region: CASSWGGQEQPQHF. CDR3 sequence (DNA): TGTGCCAGCAGTTGGGGGGGGCAGGAGCAGCCCCAGCATTTT.